This T cell receptor beta chain was found in a study of CD8+CD57+ T cells in acquired aplastic anemia. Study in general: The DNA of sorted CD4+ and CD8+ cells averaged approximately 3.2 ug.

The V end was cut by 0 bases, the J end by 2 bases, with 6 bases between. In germline, CDR1 is SGHRS, CDR2 YFSETQ. The CDR3 length is 13 residues. Genomic DNA provided the template from which TCR beta VDJ and CDR3 profiles were obtained. MiXCR was run by TCRdb on the reads, yielding one entry per CDR3 protein. Here the sample spans roughly 93,000 distinct CDR3 sequences, less than 75% being singletons. In patients chosen for sequencing, flow cytometry had shown CD8+CD57+ cell expansion. This receptor was identified in a human donor with aplastic anemia. The chain recombines TRBV5-1 with TRBJ2-7; D uncertain. Material: sorted CD4+, CD8+, or CD8+CD57+ T cells (not recorded which) from PBMCs. CDR3 in DNA: TGCGCCAGCAGCTTGGTCTCAGCCTACGAGCAGTACTTC. This encodes CASSLVSAYEQYF.